This T cell receptor beta chain was sequenced for a study of cytomegalovirus exposure and HLA in healthy donors. Study overall: A later analysis reported the same platform for the 120 validation repertoires and the approximately 640 first-cohort repertoires. Study results and caveats: Within the 130 or so validation repertoires, first-cohort TCR clusters tended to co-occur, according to a later analysis. The study labeled 164 TCR beta chains cytomegalovirus-associated.

Germline V gene data show CDR1 as LGHNA and CDR2 as YSLEER. The CDR3 covers 13 residues. With 1 base removed from V and 4 bases from J, the gap between germline ends came to 7 bases. As regards this clone: The antigen is undetermined.

Generated by immunoSEQ multiplex PCR, the TCRdb table keeps only in-frame clones and is missing some. The repertoire holds hundreds of thousands of clones, with over 70% as singletons. This receptor was identified in a woman aged 25 to 39 in good health and CMV-seropositive. The source material was PBMCs. The J gene is TRBJ2-5, the V gene TRBV4-3; no clear D gene. This CDR3 is CASSQGRRETQYF. The CDR3 region has the DNA TGCGCCAGCAGCCAAGGCAGGCGAGAGACCCAGTACTTC.